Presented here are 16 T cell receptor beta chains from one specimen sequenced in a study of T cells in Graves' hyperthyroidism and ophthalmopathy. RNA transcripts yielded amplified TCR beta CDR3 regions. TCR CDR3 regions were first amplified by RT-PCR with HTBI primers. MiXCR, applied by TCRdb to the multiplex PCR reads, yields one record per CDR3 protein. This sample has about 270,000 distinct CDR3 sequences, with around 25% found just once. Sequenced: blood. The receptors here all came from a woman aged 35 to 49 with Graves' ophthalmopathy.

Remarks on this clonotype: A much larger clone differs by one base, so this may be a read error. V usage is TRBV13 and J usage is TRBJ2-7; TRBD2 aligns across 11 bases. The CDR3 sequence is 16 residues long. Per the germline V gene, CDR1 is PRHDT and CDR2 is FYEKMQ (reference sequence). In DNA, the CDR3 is TGTGCCGGCAGCTTAGTCTCGACTAGCGGGGAGGGCGAGCAGTACTTC. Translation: CAGSLVSTSGEGEQYF. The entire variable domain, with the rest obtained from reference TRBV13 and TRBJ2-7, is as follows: AAGVIQSPRHLIKEKRETATLKCYPIPRHDTVYWYQQGPGQDPQFLISFYEKMQSDKGSIPDRFSAQQFSDYHSELNMSSLELGDSALYFCAGSLVSTSGEGEQYFGPGTRLTVT.

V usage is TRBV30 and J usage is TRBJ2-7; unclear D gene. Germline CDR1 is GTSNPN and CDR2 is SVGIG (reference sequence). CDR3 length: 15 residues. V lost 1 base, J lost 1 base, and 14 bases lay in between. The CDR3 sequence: CAWSEPRIISYEQYF. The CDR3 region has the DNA TGTGCCTGGAGTGAACCGAGAATTATATCCTACGAGCAGTACTTC.

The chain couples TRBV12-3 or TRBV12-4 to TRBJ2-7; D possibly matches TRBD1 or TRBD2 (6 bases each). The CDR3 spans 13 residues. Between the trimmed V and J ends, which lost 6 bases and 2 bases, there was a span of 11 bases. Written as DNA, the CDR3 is TGTGCCAGCAGCGGGGGACACACCTACGAGCAGTACTTC. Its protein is CASSGGHTYEQYF.

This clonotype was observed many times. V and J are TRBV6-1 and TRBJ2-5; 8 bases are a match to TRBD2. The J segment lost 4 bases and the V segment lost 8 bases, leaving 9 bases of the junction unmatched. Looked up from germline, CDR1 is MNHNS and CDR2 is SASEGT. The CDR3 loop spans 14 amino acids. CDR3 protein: CASARAGGGETQYF. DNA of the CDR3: TGTGCCAGCGCACGGGCGGGAGGAGGAGAGACCCAGTACTTC.

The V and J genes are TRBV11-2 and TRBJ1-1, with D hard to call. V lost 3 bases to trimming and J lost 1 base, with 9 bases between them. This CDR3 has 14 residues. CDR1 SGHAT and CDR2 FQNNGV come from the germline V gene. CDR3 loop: CASSLEQRNTEAFF. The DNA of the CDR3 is TGTGCCAGCAGCTTGGAACAGAGGAACACTGAAGCTTTCTTT.

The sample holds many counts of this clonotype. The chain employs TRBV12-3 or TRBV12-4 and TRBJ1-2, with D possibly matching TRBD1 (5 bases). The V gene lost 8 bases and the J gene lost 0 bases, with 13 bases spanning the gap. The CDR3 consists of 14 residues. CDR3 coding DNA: TGTGCCAGCGTGCCTCCGACAGCTAACTATGGCTACACCTTC. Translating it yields CASVPPTANYGYTF.

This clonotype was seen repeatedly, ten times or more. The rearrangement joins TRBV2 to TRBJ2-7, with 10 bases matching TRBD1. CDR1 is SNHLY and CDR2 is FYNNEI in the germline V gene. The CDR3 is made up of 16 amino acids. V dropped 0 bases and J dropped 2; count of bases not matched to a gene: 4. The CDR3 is CASSEAPGTGAYEQYF. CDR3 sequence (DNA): TGTGCCAGCAGTGAAGCTCCCGGGACAGGGGCCTACGAGCAGTACTTC.

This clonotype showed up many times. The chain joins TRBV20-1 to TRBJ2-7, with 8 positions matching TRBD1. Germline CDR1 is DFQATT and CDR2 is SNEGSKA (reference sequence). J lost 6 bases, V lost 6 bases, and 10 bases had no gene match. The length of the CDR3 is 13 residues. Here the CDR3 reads CSAKGQGRGEQYF. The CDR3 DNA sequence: TGCAGTGCCAAAGGACAGGGTAGAGGCGAGCAGTACTTC.

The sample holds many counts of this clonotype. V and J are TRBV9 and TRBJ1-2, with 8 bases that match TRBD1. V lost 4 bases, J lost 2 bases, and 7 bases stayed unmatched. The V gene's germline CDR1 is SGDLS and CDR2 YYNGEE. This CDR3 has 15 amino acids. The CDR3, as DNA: TGTGCCAGCAGCCCCGGGACAGGAACAAACTATGGCTACACCTTC. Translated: CASSPGTGTNYGYTF.

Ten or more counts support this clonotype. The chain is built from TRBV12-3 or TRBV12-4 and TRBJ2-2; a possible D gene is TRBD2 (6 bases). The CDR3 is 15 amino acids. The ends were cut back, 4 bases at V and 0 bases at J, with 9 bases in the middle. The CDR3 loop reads CASSWAGPNTGELFF. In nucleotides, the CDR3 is TGTGCCAGCAGTTGGGCGGGGCCGAACACCGGGGAGCTGTTTTTT.

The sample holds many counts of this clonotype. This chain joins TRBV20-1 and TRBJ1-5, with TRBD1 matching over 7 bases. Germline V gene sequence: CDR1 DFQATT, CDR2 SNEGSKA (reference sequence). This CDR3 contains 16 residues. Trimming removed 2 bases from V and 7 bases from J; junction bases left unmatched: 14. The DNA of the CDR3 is TGCAGTGCTAGAACGGAAAAGACAGGGATCGAACAGCCCCAGCATTTT. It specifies CSARTEKTGIEQPQHF.

The CDR3 DNA sequence: TGTGCCAGCAGTTCCTCGGGACAGATAACCCCTTATGGCTACACCTTC. Its protein is CASSSSGQITPYGYTF. The chain has TRBV12-3 or TRBV12-4 and TRBJ1-2; 7 bases are a match to TRBD1. The length of the CDR3 is 16 residues. The V gene end was trimmed by 4 bases and the J gene end by 5 bases; junction bases not matched to a gene: 13.

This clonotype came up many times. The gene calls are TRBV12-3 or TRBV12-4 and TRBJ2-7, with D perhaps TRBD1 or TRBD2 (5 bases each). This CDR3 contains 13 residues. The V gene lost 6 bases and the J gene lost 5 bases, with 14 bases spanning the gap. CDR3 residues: CASSLGEIHEQYF. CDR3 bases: TGTGCCAGCAGCCTAGGGGAGATCCACGAGCAGTACTTC.

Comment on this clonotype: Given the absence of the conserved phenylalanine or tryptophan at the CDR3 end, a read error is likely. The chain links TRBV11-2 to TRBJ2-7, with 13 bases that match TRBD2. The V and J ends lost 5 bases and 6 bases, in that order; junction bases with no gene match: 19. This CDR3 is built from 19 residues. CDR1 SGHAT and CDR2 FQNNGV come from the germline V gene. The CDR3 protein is CASSETPGLAGSKGAEQYS. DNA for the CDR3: TGTGCCAGCAGCGAGACCCCGGGACTAGCGGGAAGTAAGGGGGCCGAGCAGTACTCC.

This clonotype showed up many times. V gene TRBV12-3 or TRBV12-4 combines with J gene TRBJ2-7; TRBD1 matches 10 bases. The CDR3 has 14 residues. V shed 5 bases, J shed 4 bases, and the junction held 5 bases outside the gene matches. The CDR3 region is CASSTGQGLYEQYF. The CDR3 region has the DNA TGTGCCAGCAGTACGGGACAGGGGTTATACGAGCAGTACTTC.

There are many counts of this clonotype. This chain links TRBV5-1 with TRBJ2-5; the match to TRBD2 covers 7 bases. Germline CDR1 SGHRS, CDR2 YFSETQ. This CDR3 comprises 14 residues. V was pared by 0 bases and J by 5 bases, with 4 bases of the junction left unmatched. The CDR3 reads CASSLVAGMETQYF. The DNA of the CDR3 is TGCGCCAGCAGCTTGGTAGCGGGTATGGAGACCCAGTACTTC.